This is a list of T cell receptor beta chains from one sample in a study of shared clonotypes between healthy human individuals. Measured with immunoSEQ multiplex PCR; TCRdb has only the in-frame clones, and not every one. The data contain about 1 million clones, about 75% of them singletons. Material: memory CD4+ T cells sorted from blood. The source of these receptors is a young man in good health. Both conserved end residues are part of each CDR3. The D gene is left open where the match is weak. Rows may omit the clone size; those that give it use once, few, many or a size class.

v_gene: TRBV9
j_gene: TRBJ2-3
d_gene: -
abundance: -
CDR3nt: TGTGCCAGCAGCGCGAACAGGGATCTGGATACGCAGTATTTT
CDR3aa: CASSANRDLDTQYF

v_gene: TRBV11-2
j_gene: TRBJ2-5
d_gene: -
abundance: -
CDR3nt: TGTGCCAGCAGCCCGCAGGGGTTGGGAGAGACCCAGTACTTC
CDR3aa: CASSPQGLGETQYF

v_gene: TRBV29-1
j_gene: TRBJ2-4
d_gene: -
abundance: -
CDR3nt: TGCAGCGTTGGGCTGGCTAGTCGGGACATTCAGTACTTC
CDR3aa: CSVGLASRDIQYF

v_gene: TRBV19
j_gene: TRBJ2-1
d_gene: TRBD1
abundance: few
CDR3nt: TGTGCCAGTAGTGGGGGACAGGGATATCATGAGCAGTTCTTC
CDR3aa: CASSGGQGYHEQFF

v_gene: TRBV18
j_gene: TRBJ2-2
d_gene: TRBD1
abundance: -
CDR3nt: TGTGCCAGCTCACCAGGGACAGGGGCGGCCACCGGGGAGCTGTTTTTT
CDR3aa: CASSPGTGAATGELFF

v_gene: TRBV7-2
j_gene: TRBJ2-3
d_gene: -
abundance: -
CDR3nt: TGTGCCAGCAGCTTTTACCACACAGATACGCAGTATTTT
CDR3aa: CASSFYHTDTQYF

v_gene: TRBV19
j_gene: TRBJ1-2
d_gene: -
abundance: -
CDR3nt: TGTGCCAGTAACTCTTATTCAGGGGCTGATGGCTACACCTTC
CDR3aa: CASNSYSGADGYTF

v_gene: TRBV19
j_gene: TRBJ1-2
d_gene: -
abundance: -
CDR3nt: TGTGCCAGTAGTACTTACGGCTATGGCTACACCTTC
CDR3aa: CASSTYGYGYTF

v_gene: TRBV4-1
j_gene: TRBJ1-1
d_gene: -
abundance: -
CDR3nt: TGCGCCAGCGCTCCGCCTTTAACAGTGAACACTGAAGCTTTCTTT
CDR3aa: CASAPPLTVNTEAFF

v_gene: TRBV5-4
j_gene: TRBJ1-4
d_gene: -
abundance: -
CDR3nt: TGTGCCAGCAGCACCGAAAGAAGAGAAAAACTGTTTTTT
CDR3aa: CASSTERREKLFF

v_gene: TRBV15
j_gene: TRBJ2-5
d_gene: -
abundance: -
CDR3nt: TGTGCCACCAGCGGCCAAAAGGGTGGGACGGCGGCGTACCAAGAGACCCAGTACTTC
CDR3aa: CATSGQKGGTAAYQETQYF

v_gene: TRBV7-6
j_gene: TRBJ1-2
d_gene: TRBD1
abundance: once
CDR3nt: TGTGCCAGCAGCGCCCGGACAGGCTTTTCCTATGGCTACACCTTC
CDR3aa: CASSARTGFSYGYTF

v_gene: TRBV9
j_gene: TRBJ2-3
d_gene: -
abundance: -
CDR3nt: TGTGCCAGCAACCGGGACAGCACAGATACGCAGTATTTT
CDR3aa: CASNRDSTDTQYF

v_gene: TRBV7-8
j_gene: TRBJ2-7
d_gene: TRBD1
abundance: once
CDR3nt: TGTGCCAGCAGCTCAAGGGGGACAGGGGCCTCCTACGAGCAGTACTTC
CDR3aa: CASSSRGTGASYEQYF

v_gene: TRBV19
j_gene: TRBJ2-7
d_gene: -
abundance: -
CDR3nt: TGTGCCAGTAGTATGGGTGAGTGGACAATGGGCGAGCAGTACTTC
CDR3aa: CASSMGEWTMGEQYF

v_gene: TRBV6-5
j_gene: TRBJ2-1
d_gene: -
abundance: -
CDR3nt: TGTGCCAGCAGTTCCTCCACTAGCAAAGAGCAGTTCTTC
CDR3aa: CASSSSTSKEQFF

v_gene: TRBV9
j_gene: TRBJ2-1
d_gene: -
abundance: -
CDR3nt: TGTGCCAGCAGCCTGGACACGAGCTCCTACAATGAGCAGTTCTTC
CDR3aa: CASSLDTSSYNEQFF

v_gene: TRBV2
j_gene: TRBJ1-4
d_gene: -
abundance: -
CDR3nt: TGTGCCAGCAGTGAAGGGCCTTCAGGGGTAGTTGAAAAACTGTTTTTT
CDR3aa: CASSEGPSGVVEKLFF

v_gene: TRBV5-1
j_gene: TRBJ2-3
d_gene: -
abundance: once
CDR3nt: TGCGCCAGCAGCCCGGAGCGATTAGGAGGAGGTATCACAGATACGCAGTATTTT
CDR3aa: CASSPERLGGGITDTQYF

v_gene: TRBV20-1
j_gene: TRBJ1-2
d_gene: -
abundance: -
CDR3nt: TGCAGTGCTCAGCAGGGCCACAACTTC
CDR3aa: CSAQQGHNF

v_gene: TRBV11-2
j_gene: TRBJ1-5
d_gene: -
abundance: once
CDR3nt: TGTGCCAGCAGCTCGTCGTCGGGGGCGAATCAGCCCCAGCATTTT
CDR3aa: CASSSSSGANQPQHF

v_gene: TRBV5-1
j_gene: TRBJ1-2
d_gene: -
abundance: -
CDR3nt: TGCGCCAGCAGCGCGGAACAGGGAGGGTTTTCTGGCTACACCTTC
CDR3aa: CASSAEQGGFSGYTF

v_gene: TRBV5-1
j_gene: TRBJ2-3
d_gene: TRBD1
abundance: -
CDR3nt: TGCGCCAGCAGCCCGCTGACAGGGGGCACAGATACGCAGTATTTT
CDR3aa: CASSPLTGGTDTQYF

v_gene: TRBV2
j_gene: TRBJ1-1
d_gene: -
abundance: -
CDR3nt: TGTGCCAGCAGTGAAGGAGGGCAGAACACTGAAGCTTTCTTT
CDR3aa: CASSEGGQNTEAFF

v_gene: TRBV7-2
j_gene: TRBJ1-3
d_gene: -
abundance: -
CDR3nt: TGTGCCAGCAGCATATACGGTCTGGGAAACACCATATATTTT
CDR3aa: CASSIYGLGNTIYF

v_gene: TRBV2
j_gene: TRBJ1-6
d_gene: -
abundance: -
CDR3nt: TGTGCCAGCAGTGAGGGGCAGGCGTATAATTCACCCCTCCACTTT
CDR3aa: CASSEGQAYNSPLHF

v_gene: TRBV20-1
j_gene: TRBJ2-7
d_gene: -
abundance: -
CDR3nt: TGCAGTGCTGAACAGGGATACGAGCAGTACTTC
CDR3aa: CSAEQGYEQYF

v_gene: TRBV6-5
j_gene: TRBJ2-1
d_gene: TRBD2
abundance: -
CDR3nt: TGTGCCAGCAGTTATTATGGGACTACGCACAATGAGCAGTTCTTC
CDR3aa: CASSYYGTTHNEQFF

v_gene: TRBV21-1
j_gene: TRBJ2-7
d_gene: -
abundance: few
CDR3nt: TGTAGAGGGCCGAAAGAGAGGCCCTACGAGCAGTACTTC
CDR3aa: CRGPKERPYEQYF

v_gene: TRBV7-2
j_gene: TRBJ1-2
d_gene: -
abundance: few
CDR3nt: TGTGCCAGCAGCCGCGGGGAGGTGACAAACTATGGCTACACCTTC
CDR3aa: CASSRGEVTNYGYTF

v_gene: TRBV6-1
j_gene: TRBJ1-2
d_gene: -
abundance: -
CDR3nt: TGTGCCAGCAGTGAAGTTATAACAGGTGATGGCTACACCTTC
CDR3aa: CASSEVITGDGYTF

v_gene: TRBV6-1
j_gene: TRBJ2-1
d_gene: -
abundance: -
CDR3nt: TGTGCCAGCAGTGGTATGGGGGCTTCGCGGTACAATGAGCAGTTCTTC
CDR3aa: CASSGMGASRYNEQFF

v_gene: TRBV6-5
j_gene: TRBJ2-7
d_gene: TRBD2
abundance: -
CDR3nt: TGTGCCAGCAGTTATGAGACTAGCGGGACCCACGAGCAGTACTTC
CDR3aa: CASSYETSGTHEQYF

v_gene: TRBV5-4
j_gene: TRBJ2-7
d_gene: TRBD1
abundance: -
CDR3nt: TGTGCCAGCAGCGCCGGGACAGCTCTCTACGAGCAGTACTTC
CDR3aa: CASSAGTALYEQYF

v_gene: TRBV29-1
j_gene: TRBJ2-1
d_gene: -
abundance: -
CDR3nt: TGCAGCATCACCTCGTACAATGAGCAGTTCTTC
CDR3aa: CSITSYNEQFF

v_gene: TRBV6-5
j_gene: TRBJ1-3
d_gene: TRBD1
abundance: -
CDR3nt: TGTGCCAGCAGTCCCCAGGGGGCGGGAAACACCATATATTTT
CDR3aa: CASSPQGAGNTIYF

v_gene: TRBV29-1
j_gene: TRBJ1-1
d_gene: -
abundance: -
CDR3nt: TGCAGCGTTGAAGGGAGAGGAGAAGCTTTCTTT
CDR3aa: CSVEGRGEAFF

v_gene: TRBV14
j_gene: TRBJ2-1
d_gene: -
abundance: -
CDR3nt: TGTGCCAGCAGCCAAGATTGGGCCGGGGGAAAGACCTACAATGAGCAGTTCTTC
CDR3aa: CASSQDWAGGKTYNEQFF

v_gene: TRBV2
j_gene: TRBJ1-4
d_gene: -
abundance: -
CDR3nt: TGTGCCAGCAGCCCGGATGACTTCGGGAATGAAAAACTGTTTTTT
CDR3aa: CASSPDDFGNEKLFF

v_gene: TRBV6-6
j_gene: TRBJ2-2
d_gene: TRBD1
abundance: -
CDR3nt: TGTGCCAGCAGTACGGGACAGTTCACCGGGGAGCTGTTTTTT
CDR3aa: CASSTGQFTGELFF

v_gene: TRBV7-7
j_gene: TRBJ1-6
d_gene: -
abundance: -
CDR3nt: TGTGCTAGCAGCTTAATACCCAGGGCCTATAATTCACCCCTCCACTTT
CDR3aa: CASSLIPRAYNSPLHF

v_gene: TRBV10-3
j_gene: TRBJ2-3
d_gene: TRBD1
abundance: -
CDR3nt: TGTGCCATCAGTCCACCGGGACAGGCGCAGTATTTT
CDR3aa: CAISPPGQAQYF

v_gene: TRBV5-5
j_gene: TRBJ2-5
d_gene: TRBD2
abundance: -
CDR3nt: TGTGCCAGCAGCTTCTCTAGCGGGGTAACTAGAGAGACCCAGTACTTC
CDR3aa: CASSFSSGVTRETQYF

v_gene: TRBV7-7
j_gene: TRBJ2-5
d_gene: -
abundance: -
CDR3nt: TGTGCTAGCAGCTTAGTTCGTCAAGAGACCCAGTACTTC
CDR3aa: CASSLVRQETQYF

v_gene: TRBV7-9
j_gene: TRBJ1-1
d_gene: -
abundance: -
CDR3nt: TGTGCCACCGATCAAGAAGGCGAAGCTTTCTTT
CDR3aa: CATDQEGEAFF

v_gene: TRBV18
j_gene: TRBJ2-5
d_gene: -
abundance: few
CDR3nt: TGTGCCAGCTCACCCCGGGACAACCCCGAGACCCAGTACTTC
CDR3aa: CASSPRDNPETQYF

v_gene: TRBV6-5
j_gene: TRBJ1-1
d_gene: -
abundance: -
CDR3nt: TGTGCCAGCAGTTATGGGTTGTCAAGGACTGAAGCTTTCTTT
CDR3aa: CASSYGLSRTEAFF

v_gene: TRBV10-3
j_gene: TRBJ2-3
d_gene: -
abundance: -
CDR3nt: TGTGCCATCAGTGGAGATCTAGCAAGCACGCAGTATTTT
CDR3aa: CAISGDLASTQYF

v_gene: TRBV10-2
j_gene: TRBJ1-3
d_gene: -
abundance: -
CDR3nt: TGCGCCAGCATCAGGGACTCTGGAAACACCATATATTTT
CDR3aa: CASIRDSGNTIYF

v_gene: TRBV5-8
j_gene: TRBJ1-1
d_gene: TRBD1
abundance: -
CDR3nt: TGTGCCAGCTTAGGAGGGGGCCGAGCCACTGAAGCTTTCTTT
CDR3aa: CASLGGGRATEAFF

v_gene: TRBV4-3
j_gene: TRBJ1-5
d_gene: -
abundance: -
CDR3nt: TGCGCCAGCAGCCAAGATGGGGGGTCTCAGCCCCAGCATTTT
CDR3aa: CASSQDGGSQPQHF

v_gene: TRBV10-1
j_gene: TRBJ2-5
d_gene: -
abundance: -
CDR3nt: TGCGCCAGCTCCGAAAGCGTCCTGGGACAAGAGACCCAGTACTTC
CDR3aa: CASSESVLGQETQYF

v_gene: TRBV28
j_gene: TRBJ1-1
d_gene: -
abundance: -
CDR3nt: TGTGCCAGCAGTTCGGGGGGGACTGAAGCTTTCTTT
CDR3aa: CASSSGGTEAFF

v_gene: TRBV30
j_gene: TRBJ2-5
d_gene: -
abundance: -
CDR3nt: TGTGCCTGGAGCCCCCGGGGGGAGACCCAGTACTTC
CDR3aa: CAWSPRGETQYF

v_gene: TRBV5-6
j_gene: TRBJ2-7
d_gene: -
abundance: -
CDR3nt: TGTGCCAGCAGCTTGGGCCAACTAGCCAGCCACGAGCAGTACTTC
CDR3aa: CASSLGQLASHEQYF

v_gene: TRBV6-4
j_gene: TRBJ2-7
d_gene: TRBD2
abundance: -
CDR3nt: TGTGCCAGCAGCCGCCGGGAGGGCTACGAGCAGTACTTC
CDR3aa: CASSRREGYEQYF

v_gene: TRBV5-1
j_gene: TRBJ2-2
d_gene: -
abundance: few
CDR3nt: TGCGCCAGCAGCTTGCAGGGCGGAACCGGGGAGCTGTTTTTT
CDR3aa: CASSLQGGTGELFF

v_gene: TRBV5-1
j_gene: TRBJ2-2
d_gene: -
abundance: -
CDR3nt: TGCGCCAGCAGTACTACCCAAGGTGTCGGGGAGCTGTTTTTT
CDR3aa: CASSTTQGVGELFF